A selection of T cell receptor beta chains follows, all from one sample in a study of metastatic and nonmetastatic thyroid tumors. From the PCR reads, TCRdb re-called clones with MiXCR. Of roughly 13,000 clones in the sample, roughly a quarter were seen once. The sequenced material came from tumor tissue. These TCRs come from a female donor with papillary thyroid cancer or a benign thyroid nodule (not recorded which). Some clones in this sample may be carry-over from other donors' samples. Both conserved end residues are part of each CDR3. The order of the fields is V gene, CDR3 length, clone size, J gene, D gene, CDR3 protein, CDR3 DNA. A D gene is named only where the DNA matches it firmly. A row's size may be missing; if present it is once, few, many or a size class.

v_gene: TRBV20-1; len: 14; abundance: NA; j_gene: TRBJ1-5; d_gene: NA; CDR3aa: CSARGGQGDKPQHF; CDR3nt: TGCAGTGCTAGAGGGGGTCAGGGCGATAAGCCCCAGCATTTT
v_gene: TRBV4-2; len: 15; abundance: NA; j_gene: TRBJ2-7; d_gene: NA; CDR3aa: CASSQDRSSSYEQYF; CDR3nt: TGTGCCAGCAGCCAAGACCGCAGCAGCTCCTACGAGCAGTACTTC
v_gene: TRBV29-1; len: 10; abundance: medium-sized; j_gene: TRBJ2-5; d_gene: NA; CDR3aa: CSVSQETQYF; CDR3nt: TGCAGCGTAAGCCAAGAGACCCAGTACTTC
v_gene: TRBV15; len: 15; abundance: medium-sized; j_gene: TRBJ1-2; d_gene: TRBD1; CDR3aa: CATSIRQGTTYGYTF; CDR3nt: TGTGCCACCAGCATTAGACAGGGTACTACTTATGGCTACACCTTC
v_gene: TRBV6-1; len: 16; abundance: many; j_gene: TRBJ2-5; d_gene: NA; CDR3aa: CAANGGGGQTRETQYF; CDR3nt: TGTGCAGCAAACGGGGGGGGGGGACAGACTAGAGAAACCCAGTACTTC
v_gene: TRBV6-4; len: 16; abundance: NA; j_gene: TRBJ2-2; d_gene: NA; CDR3aa: CASSDSRSGYTGELFF; CDR3nt: TGTGCCAGCAGTGACTCGAGGTCAGGGTACACCGGGGAGCTGTTTTTT
v_gene: TRBV24-1; len: 16; abundance: medium-sized; j_gene: TRBJ2-2; d_gene: TRBD1; CDR3aa: CATSDSQGQLTGELFF; CDR3nt: TGTGCCACCAGTGATTCCCAGGGACAGCTCACCGGGGAGCTGTTTTTT
v_gene: TRBV5-1; len: 15; abundance: NA; j_gene: TRBJ1-5; d_gene: NA; CDR3aa: CASSLGTAWDQPQHF; CDR3nt: TGCGCCAGCAGCCTAGGTACAGCGTGGGATCAGCCCCAGCATTTT
v_gene: TRBV12-3/TRBV12-4; len: 14; abundance: NA; j_gene: TRBJ1-5; d_gene: NA; CDR3aa: CASRGDGSHQPQHF; CDR3nt: TGTGCCAGCAGGGGCGATGGTTCCCATCAGCCCCAGCATTTT
v_gene: TRBV6-1; len: 15; abundance: NA; j_gene: TRBJ1-3; d_gene: NA; CDR3aa: CASSESPSSGNTIYF; CDR3nt: TGTGCCAGCAGTGAATCACCGTCCTCTGGAAACACCATATATTTT
v_gene: TRBV30; len: 13; abundance: NA; j_gene: TRBJ2-3; d_gene: NA; CDR3aa: CAWRQDFTDTQYF; CDR3nt: TGTGCCTGGAGGCAAGACTTCACAGATACGCAGTATTTT
v_gene: TRBV20-1; len: 15; abundance: many; j_gene: TRBJ2-5; d_gene: TRBD2; CDR3aa: CSALGLAWSGETQYF; CDR3nt: TGCAGTGCTCTGGGACTAGCTTGGTCGGGCGAGACCCAGTACTTC
v_gene: TRBV30; len: 12; abundance: once; j_gene: TRBJ2-7; d_gene: TRBD1; CDR3aa: CAWSGTGYEQYF; CDR3nt: TGTGCCTGGAGTGGGACAGGGTACGAGCAGTACTTC
v_gene: TRBV20-1; len: 16; abundance: NA; j_gene: TRBJ2-1; d_gene: TRBD2; CDR3aa: CSARSFGTSDQHEHFF; CDR3nt: TGCAGTGCTAGATCCTTCGGGACTAGCGACCAACATGAGCATTTCTTC
v_gene: TRBV6-5; len: 17; abundance: medium-sized; j_gene: TRBJ2-6; d_gene: NA; CDR3aa: CASSYSQGLSGANVLTF; CDR3nt: TGTGCCAGCAGTTACTCACAGGGACTCTCTGGGGCCAACGTCCTGACTTTC
v_gene: TRBV11-3; len: 13; abundance: many; j_gene: TRBJ1-1; d_gene: NA; CDR3aa: CASSLVRGAGAFF; CDR3nt: TGTGCCAGCAGCTTAGTAAGGGGCGCGGGTGCTTTCTTT
v_gene: TRBV12-5; len: 17; abundance: few; j_gene: TRBJ2-7; d_gene: NA; CDR3aa: CAAMGTRVYVGIYEQYF; CDR3nt: TGTGCCGCCATGGGGACAAGGGTTTATGTGGGTATTTACGAGCAGTACTTC
v_gene: TRBV7-2; len: 14; abundance: many; j_gene: TRBJ2-1; d_gene: NA; CDR3aa: CASSLVTGNNEQFF; CDR3nt: TGTGCCAGCAGCTTAGTTACGGGGAATAATGAGCAGTTCTTC
v_gene: TRBV29-1; len: 11; abundance: many; j_gene: TRBJ1-1; d_gene: NA; CDR3aa: CSVEVNTEAFF; CDR3nt: TGCAGCGTTGAGGTAAACACTGAAGCTTTCTTT
v_gene: TRBV10-3; len: 14; abundance: NA; j_gene: TRBJ2-1; d_gene: NA; CDR3aa: CAISYASRDNEQFF; CDR3nt: TGTGCCATCAGTTATGCTAGCCGCGACAATGAGCAGTTCTTC
v_gene: TRBV6-6; len: 19; abundance: medium-sized; j_gene: TRBJ2-5; d_gene: TRBD2; CDR3aa: CASSPNSGGLRTGSVTQYF; CDR3nt: TGTGCCAGCAGCCCCAATAGCGGGGGCCTCCGGACTGGGAGTGTGACCCAGTACTTC
v_gene: TRBV7-6; len: 13; abundance: NA; j_gene: TRBJ1-1; d_gene: NA; CDR3aa: CASSSYSGTEAFF; CDR3nt: TGTGCCAGCAGCTCGTACTCGGGGACTGAAGCTTTCTTT
v_gene: TRBV4-2; len: 16; abundance: NA; j_gene: TRBJ2-3; d_gene: TRBD1; CDR3aa: CASSLTQGASTDTQYF; CDR3nt: TGTGCCAGCAGCCTCACCCAGGGGGCCAGCACAGATACGCAGTATTTT
v_gene: TRBV7-2; len: 17; abundance: NA; j_gene: TRBJ2-3; d_gene: TRBD2; CDR3aa: CASSSGTSGGSIDTQYF; CDR3nt: TGTGCCAGCAGCTCCGGGACTAGCGGGGGGTCAATAGATACGCAGTATTTT
v_gene: TRBV6-5; len: 16; abundance: NA; j_gene: TRBJ2-6; d_gene: NA; CDR3aa: CASRLVGVAVANVLTF; CDR3nt: TGTGCCAGCAGACTAGTCGGAGTGGCTGTGGCCAACGTCCTGACTTTC
v_gene: TRBV2; len: 13; abundance: medium-sized; j_gene: TRBJ1-2; d_gene: TRBD1; CDR3aa: CASSGQGDYGYTF; CDR3nt: TGTGCCAGCAGTGGACAGGGGGACTATGGCTACACCTTC
v_gene: TRBV3-1; len: 17; abundance: many; j_gene: TRBJ2-3; d_gene: TRBD2; CDR3aa: CASSQLIAGDGTDTQYF; CDR3nt: TGTGCCAGCAGCCAACTAATAGCGGGGGATGGCACAGATACGCAGTATTTT
v_gene: TRBV11-3; len: 14; abundance: NA; j_gene: TRBJ2-7; d_gene: TRBD1; CDR3aa: CASSFSGQGQEQYF; CDR3nt: TGTGCCAGCAGCTTCTCGGGACAGGGTCAAGAGCAGTACTTC
v_gene: TRBV6-1; len: 13; abundance: NA; j_gene: TRBJ2-3; d_gene: NA; CDR3aa: CASIEIATDTQYF; CDR3nt: TGTGCCAGCATTGAGATAGCTACAGATACGCAGTATTTT
v_gene: TRBV7-9; len: 15; abundance: many; j_gene: TRBJ2-3; d_gene: NA; CDR3aa: CASSPGTSSTDTQYF; CDR3nt: TGTGCCAGCAGTCCCGGGACATCTAGCACAGATACGCAGTATTTT
v_gene: TRBV10-3; len: 16; abundance: NA; j_gene: TRBJ2-1; d_gene: TRBD1; CDR3aa: CAISERTGCRSHEQFF; CDR3nt: TGTGCCATCAGTGAGCGGACAGGGTGCCGATCGCATGAGCAGTTCTTC
v_gene: TRBV2; len: 16; abundance: NA; j_gene: TRBJ2-7; d_gene: TRBD2; CDR3aa: CASSEFRGLAIYEQYF; CDR3nt: TGTGCCAGCAGTGAATTTAGGGGACTAGCGATCTACGAGCAGTACTTC
v_gene: TRBV5-6; len: 19; abundance: many; j_gene: TRBJ2-3; d_gene: NA; CDR3aa: CASSLASRPQGIATDTQYF; CDR3nt: TGTGCCAGCAGCTTGGCTTCCCGGCCCCAGGGAATTGCCACAGATACGCAGTATTTT
v_gene: TRBV6-1; len: 13; abundance: NA; j_gene: TRBJ1-5; d_gene: NA; CDR3aa: CASSAGIRQPQHF; CDR3nt: TGTGCCAGCAGTGCAGGGATCCGCCAGCCCCAGCATTTT
v_gene: TRBV18; len: 17; abundance: many; j_gene: TRBJ1-1; d_gene: NA; CDR3aa: CASSPGPGQEPNTEAFF; CDR3nt: TGTGCCAGCTCACCGGGACCGGGACAAGAGCCTAACACTGAAGCTTTCTTT
v_gene: TRBV12-3/TRBV12-4; len: 14; abundance: many; j_gene: TRBJ1-5; d_gene: TRBD1; CDR3aa: CASTQGGNKQPQHF; CDR3nt: TGTGCCAGCACCCAGGGGGGAAACAAACAGCCCCAGCATTTT
v_gene: TRBV6-1; len: 15; abundance: medium-sized; j_gene: TRBJ2-7; d_gene: TRBD2; CDR3aa: CASSHRLAGTYEQYF; CDR3nt: TGTGCCAGCAGTCACCGACTAGCGGGAACCTACGAGCAGTACTTC
v_gene: TRBV7-9; len: 15; abundance: many; j_gene: TRBJ1-2; d_gene: NA; CDR3aa: CASSLAGSGNYGYTF; CDR3nt: TGTGCCAGCAGCTTGGCGGGGTCAGGGAACTATGGCTACACCTTC
v_gene: TRBV7-9; len: 14; abundance: NA; j_gene: TRBJ2-2; d_gene: NA; CDR3aa: CSSSLTIQTGELFF; CDR3nt: TGTTCCAGCAGCTTAACGATCCAGACCGGGGAGCTTTTTTTT
v_gene: TRBV28; len: 14; abundance: NA; j_gene: TRBJ1-2; d_gene: NA; CDR3aa: CASTKDMVTYGHTF; CDR3nt: TGTGCCAGCACCAAGGACATGGTTACCTATGGCCACACCTTC
v_gene: TRBV20-1; len: 12; abundance: many; j_gene: TRBJ1-1; d_gene: NA; CDR3aa: CSACKRNTEAFF; CDR3nt: TGCAGTGCTTGCAAAAGGAACACTGAAGCTTTCTTT